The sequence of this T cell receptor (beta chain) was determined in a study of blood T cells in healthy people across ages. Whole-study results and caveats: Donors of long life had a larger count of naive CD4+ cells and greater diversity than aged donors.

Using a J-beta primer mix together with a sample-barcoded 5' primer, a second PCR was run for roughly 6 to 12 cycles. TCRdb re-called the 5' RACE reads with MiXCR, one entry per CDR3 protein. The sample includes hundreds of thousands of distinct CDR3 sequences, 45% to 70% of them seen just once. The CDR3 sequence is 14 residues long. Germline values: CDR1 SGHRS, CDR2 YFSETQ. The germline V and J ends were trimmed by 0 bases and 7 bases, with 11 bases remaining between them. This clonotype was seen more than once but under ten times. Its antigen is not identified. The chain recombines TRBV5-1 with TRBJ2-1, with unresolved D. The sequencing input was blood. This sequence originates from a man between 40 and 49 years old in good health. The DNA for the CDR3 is TGCGCCAGCAGCTTGGCCTTGGGGTCAAATGAGCAGTTCTTC. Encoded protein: CASSLALGSNEQFF.